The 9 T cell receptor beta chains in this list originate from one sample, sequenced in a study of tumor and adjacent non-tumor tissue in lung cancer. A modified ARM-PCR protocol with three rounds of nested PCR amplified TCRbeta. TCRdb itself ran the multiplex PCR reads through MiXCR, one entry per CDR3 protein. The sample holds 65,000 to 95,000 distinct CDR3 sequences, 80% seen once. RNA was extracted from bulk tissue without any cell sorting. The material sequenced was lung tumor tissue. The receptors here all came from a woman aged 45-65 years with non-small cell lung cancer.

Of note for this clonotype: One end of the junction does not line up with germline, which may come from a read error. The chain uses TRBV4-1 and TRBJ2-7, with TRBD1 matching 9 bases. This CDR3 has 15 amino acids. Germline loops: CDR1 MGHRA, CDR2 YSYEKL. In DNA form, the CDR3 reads TGCGCCAGCAGGCAAGGACAGGGGCCCTCCTACAAGCAGTATTTC. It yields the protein CASRQGQGPSYKQYF.

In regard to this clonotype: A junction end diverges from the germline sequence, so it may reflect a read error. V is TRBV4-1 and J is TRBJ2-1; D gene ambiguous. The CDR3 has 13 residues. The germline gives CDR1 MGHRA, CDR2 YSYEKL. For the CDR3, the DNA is TGCGCCATCAGCCAAGCCGGGCGCAATGAGCTGTTCTTC. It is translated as CAISQAGRNELFF.

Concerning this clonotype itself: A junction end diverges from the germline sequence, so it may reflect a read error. CDR3 amino acids: CSVLLGLGFVNIQCF. The CDR3 bases are TGCAGCGTGCTGCTAGGGTTGGGGTTTGTTAACATTCAGTGCTTC. V and J are TRBV29-1 and TRBJ2-4; no definite D call. This CDR3 comprises 15 residues. Germline V lookup: CDR1 SQVTM, CDR2 ANQGSEA.

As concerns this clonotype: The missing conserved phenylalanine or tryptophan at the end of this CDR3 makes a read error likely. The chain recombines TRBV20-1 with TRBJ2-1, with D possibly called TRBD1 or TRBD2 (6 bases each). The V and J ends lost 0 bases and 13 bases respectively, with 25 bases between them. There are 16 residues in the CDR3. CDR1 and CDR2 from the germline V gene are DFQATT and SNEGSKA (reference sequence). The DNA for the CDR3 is TGCAGTGCTAGAGATCTTTTGAGACAGGACTACAACGAACAGTTCTAC. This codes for CSARDLLRQDYNEQFY.

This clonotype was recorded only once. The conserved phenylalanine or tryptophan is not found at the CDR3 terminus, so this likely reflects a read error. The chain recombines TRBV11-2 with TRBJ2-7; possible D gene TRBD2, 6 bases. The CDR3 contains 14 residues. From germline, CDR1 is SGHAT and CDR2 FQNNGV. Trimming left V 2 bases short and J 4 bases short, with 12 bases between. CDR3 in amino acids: CASSLLARGYEQYR. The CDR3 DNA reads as TGTGCCAGCAGCTTACTAGCGAGAGGGTACGAGCAGTACCGC.

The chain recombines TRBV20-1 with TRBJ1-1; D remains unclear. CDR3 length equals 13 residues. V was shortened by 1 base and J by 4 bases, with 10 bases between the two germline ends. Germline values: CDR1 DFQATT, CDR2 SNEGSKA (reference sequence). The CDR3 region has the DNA TGCAGTGCTAGAGCTCCAGTAAGCACTGAAGCTTTCTTT. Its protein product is CSARAPVSTEAFF.

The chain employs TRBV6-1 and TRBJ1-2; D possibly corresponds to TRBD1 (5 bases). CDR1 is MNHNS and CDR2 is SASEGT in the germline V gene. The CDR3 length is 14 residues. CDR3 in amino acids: CGTGGGTANYGYTF. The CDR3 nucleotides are TGTGGCACCGGGGGGGGTACAGCTAACTATGGCTACACCTTC.

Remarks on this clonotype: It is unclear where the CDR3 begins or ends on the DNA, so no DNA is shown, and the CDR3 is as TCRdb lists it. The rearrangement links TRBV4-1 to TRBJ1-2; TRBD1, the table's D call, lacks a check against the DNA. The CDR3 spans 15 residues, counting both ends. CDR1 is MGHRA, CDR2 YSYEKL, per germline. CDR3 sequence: CASSQDRTGVYGCTF.

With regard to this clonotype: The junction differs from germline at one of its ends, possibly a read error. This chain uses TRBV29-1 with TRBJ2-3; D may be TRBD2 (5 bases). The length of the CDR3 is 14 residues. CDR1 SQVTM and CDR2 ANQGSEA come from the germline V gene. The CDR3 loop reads CSAHTGLRADTQYF. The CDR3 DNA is TGCAGCGCTCATACTGGACTGCGCGCAGATACGCAATATTTT.